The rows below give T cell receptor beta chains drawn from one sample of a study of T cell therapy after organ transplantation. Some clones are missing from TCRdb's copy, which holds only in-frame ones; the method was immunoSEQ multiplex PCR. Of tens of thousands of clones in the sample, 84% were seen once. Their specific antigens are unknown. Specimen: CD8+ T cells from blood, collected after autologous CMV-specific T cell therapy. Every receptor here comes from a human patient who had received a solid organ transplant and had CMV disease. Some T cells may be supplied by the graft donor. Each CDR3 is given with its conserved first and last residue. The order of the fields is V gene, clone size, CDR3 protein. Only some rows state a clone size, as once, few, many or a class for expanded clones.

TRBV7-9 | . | CASSLKRTSNQPQHF
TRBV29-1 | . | CSVEGGQAGNTIYF
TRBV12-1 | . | CASSFVALVSAAEKLFF
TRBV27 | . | CASSLMGGPSYNEQFF
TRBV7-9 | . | CASSLNGLAGFADTQYF
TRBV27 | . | CASSWTESSYEQYF
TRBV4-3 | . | CASSQASTDNSYEQYF
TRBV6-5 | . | CASSLQGRVGSPLHF
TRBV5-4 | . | CASSLGAGAETQYF
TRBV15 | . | CATNPTLTGEQTEAFF
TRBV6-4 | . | CASSDDNNSPLHF
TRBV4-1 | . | CASSQTYTGELFF
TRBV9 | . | CASQGVASYEQYF
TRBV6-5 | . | CASSLVAGGSTDTQYF
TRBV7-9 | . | CASSAKGGRSSYEQYF
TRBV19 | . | CASSIDETGYNNQPQHF
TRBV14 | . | CASSRNPPHLSTGELFF
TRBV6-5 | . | CAISPGTGEETQYF
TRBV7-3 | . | CASSNGRDTQYF
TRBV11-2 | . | CASSLGGEFYEQYF
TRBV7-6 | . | CASSLWGKVWETQYF
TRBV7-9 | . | CASSSGTGGSPLHF
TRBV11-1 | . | CASSLASGAQAGELFF
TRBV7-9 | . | CASRLTGTAYEQYF
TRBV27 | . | CASRLGTGTEAFF
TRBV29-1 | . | CSVDWAGDTNTEAFF
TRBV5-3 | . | CALWLRSNQPQHF
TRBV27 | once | CASSLAGGRYEQYF
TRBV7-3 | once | CASSLGTGSTDTQYF
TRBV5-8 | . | CASSFYRGRTDTQYF
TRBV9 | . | CASSVEGNTGELFF
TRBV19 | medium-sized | CASSVTNEQFF
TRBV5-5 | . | CASSLGETLNQPQHF
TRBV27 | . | CASSFGANTEAFF
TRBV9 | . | CASSVDRGAQPQHF
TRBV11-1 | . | CASSSPPLAAGYTF
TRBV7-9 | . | CASSLGAPDQPQHF
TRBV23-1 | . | CAAGGTTRGNEQFF
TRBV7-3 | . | CASSPSGTRLGEQYF
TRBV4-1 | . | CASSQVPPPNEQFF
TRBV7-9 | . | CASSLRRTVDGYTF
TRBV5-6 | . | CASSLTGFNEQYF
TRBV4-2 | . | CASQGVADTQYF
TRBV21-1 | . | CASSATGVGETQYF
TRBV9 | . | CASSVARDRVVHEQYF
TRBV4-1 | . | CASSQDIGTVNTEAFF
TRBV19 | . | CASSWTSGVGYIQYF
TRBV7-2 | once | CASSFTLDEQFF
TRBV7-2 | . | CASSLDDRALYNEQFF
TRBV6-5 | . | CASSPGNYGYTF
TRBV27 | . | CASSLSGTSGRVDTQYF
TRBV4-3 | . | CASSPEGGEADTQYF
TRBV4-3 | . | CASSQDRSGRGSF